This T cell receptor beta chain stems from a study of monozygotic twins with cystic fibrosis. Study observations and caveats: Shared CDR3 numbers were not associated with age, concordance or severity. Median Simpson clonality of 0.0095 suggested naive T cells predominated.

The germline gives CDR1 MNHEY, CDR2 SVGAGI. The CDR3 length is 15 residues. V gave up 5 bases and J gave up 6 bases; unmatched junction bases: 8. Concerning this clone itself: Its cognate antigen is unknown.

Sequencing was performed with immunoSEQ multiplex PCR; in TCRdb, only in-frame clones are kept and a portion is missing. This sample carries just over 35,000 clones, under 95% of them seen once, and the ten largest clones take 0.19%. The chain uses TRBV6-5 and TRBJ1-4; TRBD1 matches at 8 bases. This TCR derives from a boy younger than 10 with cystic fibrosis. Sample: blood. Written as DNA, the CDR3 is TGTGCCAGCAGTCCACTTGCGGGACAGGATGAAAAACTGTTTTTT. As protein: CASSPLAGQDEKLFF.